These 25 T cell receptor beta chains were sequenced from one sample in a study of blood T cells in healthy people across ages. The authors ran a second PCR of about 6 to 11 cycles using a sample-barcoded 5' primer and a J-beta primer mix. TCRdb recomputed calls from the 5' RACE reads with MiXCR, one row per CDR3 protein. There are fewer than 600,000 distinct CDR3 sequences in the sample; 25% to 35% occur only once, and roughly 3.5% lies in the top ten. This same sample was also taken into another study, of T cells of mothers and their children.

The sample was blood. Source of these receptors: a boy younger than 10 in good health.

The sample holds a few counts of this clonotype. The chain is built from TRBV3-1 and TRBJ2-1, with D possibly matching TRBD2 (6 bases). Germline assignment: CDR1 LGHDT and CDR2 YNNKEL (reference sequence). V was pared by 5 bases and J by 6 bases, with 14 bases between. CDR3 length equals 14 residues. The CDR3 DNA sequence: TGTGCCAGCAGCTTCGCACTGGGACTCAATGAGCAGTTCTTC. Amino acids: CASSFALGLNEQFF.

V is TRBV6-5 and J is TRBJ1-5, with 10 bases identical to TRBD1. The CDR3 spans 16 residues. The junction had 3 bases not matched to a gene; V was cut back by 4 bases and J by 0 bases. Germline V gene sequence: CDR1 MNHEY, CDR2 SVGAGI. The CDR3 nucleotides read TGTGCCAGCAGTTCCGACAGGGGGCTTAGCAATCAGCCCCAGCATTTT. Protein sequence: CASSSDRGLSNQPQHF.

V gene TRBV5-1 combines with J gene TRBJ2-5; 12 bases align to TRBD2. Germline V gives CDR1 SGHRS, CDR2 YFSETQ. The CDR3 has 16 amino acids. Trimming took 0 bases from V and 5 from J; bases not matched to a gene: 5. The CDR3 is CASSLAGTSGGETQYF. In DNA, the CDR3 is TGCGCCAGCAGCTTGGCCGGCACTAGCGGGGGGGAGACCCAGTACTTC.

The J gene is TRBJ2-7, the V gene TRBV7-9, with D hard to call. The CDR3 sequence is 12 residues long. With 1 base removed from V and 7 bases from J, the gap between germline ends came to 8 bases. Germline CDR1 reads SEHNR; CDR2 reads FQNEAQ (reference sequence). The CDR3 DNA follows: TGTGCCAGCAGCTTAGGGCAGAGAGAGCAGTACTTC. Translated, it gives CASSLGQREQYF. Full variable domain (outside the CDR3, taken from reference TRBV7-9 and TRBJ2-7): DTGVSQNPRHKITKRGQNVTFRCDPISEHNRLYWYRQTLGQGPEFLTYFQNEAQLEKSRLLSDRFSAERPKGSFSTLEIQRTEQGDSAMYLCASSLGQREQYFGPGTRLTVT.

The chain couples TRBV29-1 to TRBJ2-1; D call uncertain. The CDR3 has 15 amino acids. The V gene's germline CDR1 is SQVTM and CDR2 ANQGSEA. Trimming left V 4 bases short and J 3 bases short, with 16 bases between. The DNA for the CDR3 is TGCAGCGTTGTTTGGTCTCCCTCTAGCTACAATGAGCAGTTCTTC. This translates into CSVVWSPSSYNEQFF.

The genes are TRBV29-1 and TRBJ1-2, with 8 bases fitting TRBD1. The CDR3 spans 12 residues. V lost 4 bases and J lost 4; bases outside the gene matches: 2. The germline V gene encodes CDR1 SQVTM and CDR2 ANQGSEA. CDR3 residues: CSVGQGSYGYTF. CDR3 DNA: TGCAGCGTTGGACAGGGGAGCTATGGCTACACCTTC.

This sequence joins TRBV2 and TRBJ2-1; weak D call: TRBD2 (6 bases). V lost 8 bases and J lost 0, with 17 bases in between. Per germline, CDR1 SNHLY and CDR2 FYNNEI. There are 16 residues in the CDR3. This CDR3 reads CASELEEGSSYNEQFF. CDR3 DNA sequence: TGTGCCAGCGAACTAGAGGAGGGGAGCTCCTACAATGAGCAGTTCTTC.

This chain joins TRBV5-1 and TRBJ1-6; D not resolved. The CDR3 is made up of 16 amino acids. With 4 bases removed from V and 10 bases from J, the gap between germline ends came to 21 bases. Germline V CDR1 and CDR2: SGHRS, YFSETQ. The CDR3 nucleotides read TGCGCCAGCAGCCTCACCGGACGGGTGGAAGGATCACCCCTCCACTTT. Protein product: CASSLTGRVEGSPLHF.

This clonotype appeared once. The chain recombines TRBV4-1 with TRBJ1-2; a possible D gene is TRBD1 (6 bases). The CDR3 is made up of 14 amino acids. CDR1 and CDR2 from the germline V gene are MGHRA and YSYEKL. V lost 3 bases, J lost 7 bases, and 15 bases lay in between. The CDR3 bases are TGCGCCAGCAGCCATTCTCCAGGGGAATTTGGCTACACCTTC. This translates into CASSHSPGEFGYTF.

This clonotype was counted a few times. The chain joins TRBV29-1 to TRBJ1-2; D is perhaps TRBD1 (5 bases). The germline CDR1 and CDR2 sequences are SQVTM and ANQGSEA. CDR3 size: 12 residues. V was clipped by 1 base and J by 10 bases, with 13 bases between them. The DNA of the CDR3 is TGCAGCGTTGAAGGAGCCGACAGCTCCTACACCTTC. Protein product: CSVEGADSSYTF.

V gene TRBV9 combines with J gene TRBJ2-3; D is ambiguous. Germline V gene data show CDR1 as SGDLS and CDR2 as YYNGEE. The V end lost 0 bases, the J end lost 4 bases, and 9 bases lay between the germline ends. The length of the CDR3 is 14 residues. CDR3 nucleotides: TGTGCCAGCAGCGTAGACCCCACGGCAGATACGCAGTATTTT. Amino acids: CASSVDPTADTQYF.

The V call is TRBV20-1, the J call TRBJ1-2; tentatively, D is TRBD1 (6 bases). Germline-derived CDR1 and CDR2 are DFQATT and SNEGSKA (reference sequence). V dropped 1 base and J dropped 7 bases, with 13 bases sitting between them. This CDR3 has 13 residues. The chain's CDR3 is CSARGQTGRGYTF. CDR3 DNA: TGCAGTGCTAGAGGGCAGACAGGACGTGGCTACACCTTC.

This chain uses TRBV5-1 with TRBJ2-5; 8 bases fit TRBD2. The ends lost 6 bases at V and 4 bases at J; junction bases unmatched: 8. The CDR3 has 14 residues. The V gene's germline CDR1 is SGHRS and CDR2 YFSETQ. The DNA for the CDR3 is TGCGCCAGCACTTTTGGAGCGGGAGCAGAGACCCAGTACTTC. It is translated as CASTFGAGAETQYF.

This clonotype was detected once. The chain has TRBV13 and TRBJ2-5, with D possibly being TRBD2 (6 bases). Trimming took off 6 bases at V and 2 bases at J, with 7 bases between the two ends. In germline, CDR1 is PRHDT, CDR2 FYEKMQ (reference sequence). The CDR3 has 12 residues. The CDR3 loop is CASRGRQETQYF. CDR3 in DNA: TGTGCCAGCAGAGGGAGGCAAGAGACCCAGTACTTC.

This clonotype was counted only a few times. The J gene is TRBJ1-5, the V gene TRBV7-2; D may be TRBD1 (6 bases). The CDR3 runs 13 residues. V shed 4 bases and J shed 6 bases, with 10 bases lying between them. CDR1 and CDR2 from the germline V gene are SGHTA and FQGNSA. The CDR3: CASSSGGSQPQHF. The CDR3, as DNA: TGTGCCAGCAGCTCGGGGGGCTCTCAGCCCCAGCATTTT.

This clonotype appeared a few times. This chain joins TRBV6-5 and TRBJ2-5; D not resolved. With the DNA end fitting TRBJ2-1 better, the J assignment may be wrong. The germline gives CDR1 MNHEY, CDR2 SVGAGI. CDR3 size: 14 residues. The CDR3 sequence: CASSYSMPFNEQFF. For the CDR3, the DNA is TGTGCCAGCAGTTACTCGATGCCCTTTAATGAGCAGTTCTTC.

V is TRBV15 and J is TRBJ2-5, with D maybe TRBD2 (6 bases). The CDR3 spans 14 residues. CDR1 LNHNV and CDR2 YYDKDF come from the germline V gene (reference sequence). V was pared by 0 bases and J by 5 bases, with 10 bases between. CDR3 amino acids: CATSRDPAGETQYF. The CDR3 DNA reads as TGTGCCACCAGCAGAGATCCCGCGGGGGAGACCCAGTACTTC.

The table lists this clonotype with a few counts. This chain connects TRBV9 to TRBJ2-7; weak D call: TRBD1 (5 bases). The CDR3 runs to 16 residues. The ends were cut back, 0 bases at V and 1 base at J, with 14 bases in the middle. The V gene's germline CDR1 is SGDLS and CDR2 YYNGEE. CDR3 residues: CASSVGAGPLSYEQYF. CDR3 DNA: TGTGCCAGCAGCGTAGGAGCAGGGCCCCTATCCTACGAGCAGTACTTC. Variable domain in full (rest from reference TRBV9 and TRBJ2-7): DSGVTQTPKHLITATGQRVTLRCSPRSGDLSVYWYQQSLDQGLQFLIQYYNGEERAKGNILERFSAQQFPDLHSELNLSSLELGDSALYFCASSVGAGPLSYEQYFGPGTRLTVT.

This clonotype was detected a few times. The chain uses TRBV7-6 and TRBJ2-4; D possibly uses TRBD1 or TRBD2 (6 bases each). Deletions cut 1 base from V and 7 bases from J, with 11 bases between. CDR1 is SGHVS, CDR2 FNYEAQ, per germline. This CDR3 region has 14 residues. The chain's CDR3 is CASSLGGTRNIQYF. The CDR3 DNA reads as TGTGCCAGCAGCTTAGGCGGGACAAGGAACATTCAGTACTTC.

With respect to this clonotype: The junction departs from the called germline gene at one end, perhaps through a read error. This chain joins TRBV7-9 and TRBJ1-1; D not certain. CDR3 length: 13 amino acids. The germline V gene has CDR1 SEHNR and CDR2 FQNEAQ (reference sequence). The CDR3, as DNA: TGTGCCGGCAGCTTGGCCGTCCACACTGAAGCTTTCTTT. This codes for CAGSLAVHTEAFF.

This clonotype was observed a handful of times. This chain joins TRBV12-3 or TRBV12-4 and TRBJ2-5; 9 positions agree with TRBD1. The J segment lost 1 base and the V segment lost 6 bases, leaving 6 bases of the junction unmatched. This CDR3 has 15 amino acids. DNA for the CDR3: TGTGCCAGCAGGAGGGGACAGGGCTCCCAAGAGACCCAGTACTTC. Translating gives CASRRGQGSQETQYF.

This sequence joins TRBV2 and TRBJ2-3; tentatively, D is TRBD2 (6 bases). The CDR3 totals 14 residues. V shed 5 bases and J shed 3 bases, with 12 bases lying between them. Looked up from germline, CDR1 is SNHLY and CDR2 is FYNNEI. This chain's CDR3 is CASSPTGTTDTQYF. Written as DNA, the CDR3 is TGTGCCAGCAGTCCGACGGGGACTACAGATACGCAGTATTTT.

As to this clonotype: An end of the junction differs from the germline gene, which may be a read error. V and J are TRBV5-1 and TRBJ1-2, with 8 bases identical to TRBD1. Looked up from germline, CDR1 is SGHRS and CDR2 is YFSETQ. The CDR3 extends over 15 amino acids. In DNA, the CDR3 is TGCGCCAGCGGCTTGTGGACAGGGACTAACTATGGCTACACCTTC. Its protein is CASGLWTGTNYGYTF.

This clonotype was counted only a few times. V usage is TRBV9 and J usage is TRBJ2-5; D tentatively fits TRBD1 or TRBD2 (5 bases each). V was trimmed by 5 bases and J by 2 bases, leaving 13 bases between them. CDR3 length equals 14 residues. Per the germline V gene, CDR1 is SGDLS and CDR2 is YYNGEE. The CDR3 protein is CASSEDGGQETQYF. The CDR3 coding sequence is TGTGCCAGCAGTGAGGATGGGGGACAAGAGACCCAGTACTTC.

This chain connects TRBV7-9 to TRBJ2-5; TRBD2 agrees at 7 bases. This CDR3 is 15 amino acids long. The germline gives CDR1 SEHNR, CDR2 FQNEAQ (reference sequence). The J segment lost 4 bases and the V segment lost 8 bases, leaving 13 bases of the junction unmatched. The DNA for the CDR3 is TGTGCCAGCGCCGCCCGGCCAGCGGGATTAGAGACCCAGTACTTC. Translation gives CASAARPAGLETQYF.